This T cell receptor beta chain was identified in a study of regulatory T cells in long-lasting Graves disease. Points from the study as a whole: There were preferences for TRBV28, TRBJ1-2 and TRBJ2-5 in persistent disease.

HTBI primers from iRepertoire and Arm-PCR of CDR3 regions yielded the TCR beta libraries. TCRdb reanalysed the multiplex PCR reads using MiXCR and keeps one entry per CDR3 protein. The data contain 200,000 to 250,000 distinct CDR3 sequences, around 19% of them seen just once; the ten biggest clones take up about 10%. The CDR3 consists of 17 residues. The V segment lost 6 bases and the J segment 4 bases; nucleotides outside the gene matches: 14. Germline CDR1 LNHDA, CDR2 SQIVND (reference sequence). This clonotype occurred many times. The antigen is not known. As to time point: newly diagnosed GD, antithyroid drugs for less than 3 months. PBMCs were the source of the RNA used for TCR sequencing. The authors drew approximately 8.1 milliliters of peripheral blood into EDTA tubes. These data also featured in a second study, about T cells in Graves' hyperthyroidism and ophthalmopathy. That work states: Patients between 18 and 65 years old had hyperthyroidism, newly diagnosed and lasting under 2 months. An initial round of RT-PCR targeting the TCR CDR3 relied on the HTBI primer set.

This sequence originates from a woman aged 30 to 39 with Graves disease. The chain combines TRBV19 with TRBJ2-1, with 8 positions matching TRBD1. The sequences come from peripheral blood mononuclear cells (PBMCs), collected at new diagnosis, from a patient treated with antithyroid drugs. CDR3 protein: CASSGRAGDRGYNEQFF. The DNA for the CDR3 is TGTGCCAGTAGCGGCCGCGCCGGTGACAGGGGATACAATGAGCAGTTCTTC.